This TCR beta chain was sequenced for a study of blood T cell repertoires in COVID-19. The germline V gene encodes CDR1 SGHKS and CDR2 YYEKEE (reference sequence). The CDR3 is 16 amino acids. V lost 2 bases and J 6 bases, leaving 15 bases between the germline ends. Participants' own reports of clinical history determined their cohort assignment. Among Cohort 3 donors, those recovered had two negative PCRs, clearance, or symptom resolution. In the authors' methods: Estimates of nucleated cell counts were drawn from the amplification of reference gene primers. Measured with immunoSEQ multiplex PCR; TCRdb has only the in-frame clones, and not every one. Clone size and V and J calls were adopted from that table, with D and trimming inferred from the DNA. This table holds approximately 170,000 clones, 84% found once.

The sequence was obtained from a man aged 50 or older who had recovered from COVID-19. Sequencing was carried out using PBMCs or T cells enriched from blood (not recorded which). The V and J genes are TRBV5-5 and TRBJ1-6; a possible D gene is TRBD1 (6 bases). The chain's CDR3 is CASSFQGRAPNSPLHF. The CDR3 DNA reads TGTGCCAGCAGCTTTCAGGGGAGGGCCCCTAATTCACCCCTCCACTTT.